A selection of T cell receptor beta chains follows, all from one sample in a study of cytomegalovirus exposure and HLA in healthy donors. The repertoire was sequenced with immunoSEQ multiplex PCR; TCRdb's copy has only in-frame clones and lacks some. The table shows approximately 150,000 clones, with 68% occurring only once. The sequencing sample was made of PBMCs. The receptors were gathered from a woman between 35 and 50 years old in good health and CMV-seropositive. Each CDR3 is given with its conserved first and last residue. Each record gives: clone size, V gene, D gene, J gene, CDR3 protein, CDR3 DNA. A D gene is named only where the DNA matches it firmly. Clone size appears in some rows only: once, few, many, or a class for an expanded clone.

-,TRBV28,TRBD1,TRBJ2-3,CASSSGQGASGTDTQYF,TGTGCCAGCAGTTCGGGACAGGGGGCATCCGGCACAGATACGCAGTATTTT
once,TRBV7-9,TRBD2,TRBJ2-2,CASRLAGIESPGELFF,TGTGCCAGCAGGCTAGCGGGAATTGAATCCCCCGGGGAGCTGTTTTTT
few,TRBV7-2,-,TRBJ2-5,CASSRVETQYF,TGTGCCAGCAGCCGAGTGGAGACCCAGTACTTC
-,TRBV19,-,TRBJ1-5,CASSPEGLTPQHF,TGTGCCAGTAGTCCGGAGGGCCTTACGCCCCAGCATTTT
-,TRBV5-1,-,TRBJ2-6,CASVLSSGANVLTF,TGCGCCAGCGTCTTGAGCTCTGGGGCCAACGTCCTGACTTTC
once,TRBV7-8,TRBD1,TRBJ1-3,CASSARQGAAGNTIYF,TGTGCCAGCAGCGCCCGACAGGGGGCAGCTGGAAACACCATATATTTT
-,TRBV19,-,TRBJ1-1,CASIDTLNTEAFF,TGTGCCAGTATTGACACCCTGAACACTGAAGCTTTCTTT
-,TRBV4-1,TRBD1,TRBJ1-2,CASSQDVRDRSWNYGYTF,TGCGCCAGCAGCCAAGACGTCCGGGACAGATCTTGGAACTATGGCTACACCTTC
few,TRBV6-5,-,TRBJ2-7,CASSYRGREQYF,TGTGCCAGCAGCTACCGAGGGCGCGAGCAGTACTTC
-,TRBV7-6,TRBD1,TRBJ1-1,CASSIRQGGSAFF,TGTGCCAGCAGCATTAGACAGGGGGGTTCGGCTTTCTTT
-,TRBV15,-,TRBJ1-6,CATSRGRPDNSPLHF,TGTGCCACCAGCAGGGGCAGACCGGATAATTCACCCCTCCACTTT
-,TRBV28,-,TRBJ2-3,CASSPAGADTQYF,TGTGCCAGCAGTCCCGCGGGCGCAGATACGCAGTATTTT
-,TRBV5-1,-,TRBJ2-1,CASSTSNEQFF,TGCGCCAGCAGCACGAGCAATGAGCAGTTCTTC
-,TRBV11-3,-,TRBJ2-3,CASSSGPSTSTDTQYF,TGTGCCAGCAGCTCCGGTCCCTCTACTAGCACAGATACGCAGTATTTT
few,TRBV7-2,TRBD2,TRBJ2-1,CASRPGLAAYNEQFF,TGTGCCAGCAGACCGGGACTAGCGGCTTACAATGAGCAGTTCTTC